The sequence of this TCR beta chain was determined in a study of vaccination and CD4 T cells after COVID-19. Study summary: Two doses of either BNT162b2 or mRNA-1273 vaccine were given to participants. Samples were taken after vaccination, a median of about 79 days after dose two, with a range of 14 to 241. The peptides that stimulated the cells were overlapping spike peptides from SARS-CoV-2, HCoV-NL63, HCoV-OC43 and HCoV-229E.

J was trimmed by 3 bases and V by 1 base; bases with no gene match: 2. CDR3 length equals 15 residues. The germline CDR1 and CDR2 sequences are SGHTA and FQGTGA. The sample's time point: late sampling 161 to 241 days after vaccination in a few convalescent patients. The treatment is: approximately 9-day PBMC culture with coronavirus spike peptide pools or control peptides (ViraFEST assay). Note on this clonotype: Its target is unknown.

The Oncomine TCR Beta short-read assay was what sequenced the DNA obtained from cultured CD4+ T cells. Genomic DNA was isolated from cultured CD4+ T cells. Each CDR3 protein gets one entry after TCRdb re-called the PCR reads with MiXCR. The data show about 17,000 distinct CDR3 sequences, with roughly 56% seen just once and around 20% held by the top ten. The sequence derives from a human donor who had recovered from COVID-19. The V gene is TRBV7-3, the J gene TRBJ2-7; 11 nucleotides match TRBD1. The sample here was CD4+ T cells from blood, cultured in vitro, taken about 7 months after SARS-CoV-2 vaccination. The DNA for the CDR3 is TGTGCCAGCAGCTTAAGCGGGACAGGGGGCTACGAGCAGTACTTC. This gives the protein CASSLSGTGGYEQYF.